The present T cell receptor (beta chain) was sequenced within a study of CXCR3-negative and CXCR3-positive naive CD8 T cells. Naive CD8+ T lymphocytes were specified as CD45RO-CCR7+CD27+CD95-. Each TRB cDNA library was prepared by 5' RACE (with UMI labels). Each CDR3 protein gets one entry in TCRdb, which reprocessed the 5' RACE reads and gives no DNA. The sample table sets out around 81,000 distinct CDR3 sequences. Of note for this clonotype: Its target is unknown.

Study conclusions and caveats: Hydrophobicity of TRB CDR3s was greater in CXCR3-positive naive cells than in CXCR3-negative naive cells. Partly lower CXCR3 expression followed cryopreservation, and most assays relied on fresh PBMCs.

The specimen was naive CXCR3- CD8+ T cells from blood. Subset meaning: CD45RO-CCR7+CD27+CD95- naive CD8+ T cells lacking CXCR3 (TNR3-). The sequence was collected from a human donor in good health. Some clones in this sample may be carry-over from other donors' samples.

This CDR3 is CSVAAGLYEQYF. The gene calls are TRBV29-1 and TRBJ2-7. The CDR3 is 12 amino acids. In germline, CDR1 is SQVTM, CDR2 ANQGSEA.